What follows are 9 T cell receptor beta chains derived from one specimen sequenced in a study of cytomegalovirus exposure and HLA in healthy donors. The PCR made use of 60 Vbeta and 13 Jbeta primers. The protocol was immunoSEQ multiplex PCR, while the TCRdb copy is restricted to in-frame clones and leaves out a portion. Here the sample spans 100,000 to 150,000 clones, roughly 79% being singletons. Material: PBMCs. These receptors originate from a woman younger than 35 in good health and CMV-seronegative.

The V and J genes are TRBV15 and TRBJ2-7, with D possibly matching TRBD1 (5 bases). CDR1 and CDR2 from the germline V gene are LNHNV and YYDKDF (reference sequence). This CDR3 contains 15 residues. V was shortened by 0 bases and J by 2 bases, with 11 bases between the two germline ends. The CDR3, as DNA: TGTGCCACCAGCAGAGATCAGGACATCACCTACGAGCAGTACTTC. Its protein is CATSRDQDITYEQYF. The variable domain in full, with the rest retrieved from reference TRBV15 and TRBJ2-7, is DAMVIQNPRYQVTQFGKPVTLSCSQTLNHNVMYWYQQKSSQAPKLLFHYYDKDFNNEADTPDNFQSRRPNTSFCFLDIRSPGLGDTAMYLCATSRDQDITYEQYFGPGTRLTVT.

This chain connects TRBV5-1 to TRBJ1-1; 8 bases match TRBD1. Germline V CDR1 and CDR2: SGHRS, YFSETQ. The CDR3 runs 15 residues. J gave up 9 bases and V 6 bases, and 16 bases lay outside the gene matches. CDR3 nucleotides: TGCGCCAGCATAGACCAACCGAACCAGGGGGCCAAAGCTTTCTTT. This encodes CASIDQPNQGAKAFF.

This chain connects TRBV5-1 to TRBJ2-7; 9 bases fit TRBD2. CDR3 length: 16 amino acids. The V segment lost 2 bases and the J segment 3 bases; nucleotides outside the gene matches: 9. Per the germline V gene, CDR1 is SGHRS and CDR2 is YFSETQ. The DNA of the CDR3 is TGCGCCAGCAGCTTCGAAGGGGCGGGAGGGAGCTACGAGCAGTACTTC. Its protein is CASSFEGAGGSYEQYF.

The CDR3 nucleotides read TGTGCCAGCAGTTACTTCCCTAGCTCCTACGAGCAGTACTTC. Its translation: CASSYFPSSYEQYF. This rearrangement joins TRBV6-6 to TRBJ2-7; D remains unclear. Looked up from germline, CDR1 is MNHNY and CDR2 is SVGAGI (reference sequence). V gave up 1 base and J gave up 0 bases, with 7 bases separating them. The CDR3 covers 14 residues.

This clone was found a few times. The CDR3 nucleotides are TGTGCCAGCAGTGACAGGGGAACTGAAGCTTTCTTT. Its translation is CASSDRGTEAFF. This chain joins TRBV6-1 and TRBJ1-1; D may be TRBD1 (6 bases). The length of the CDR3 is 12 residues. The V gene's germline CDR1 is MNHNS and CDR2 SASEGT. Trimming took off 3 bases at V and 5 bases at J, with 7 bases between the two ends.

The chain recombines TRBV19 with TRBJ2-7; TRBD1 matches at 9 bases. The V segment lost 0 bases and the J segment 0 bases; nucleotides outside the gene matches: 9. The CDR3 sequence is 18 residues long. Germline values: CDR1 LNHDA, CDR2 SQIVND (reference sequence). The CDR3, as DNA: TGTGCCAGTAGTATAGAGCCCTCGGGACAGGGAAACTCCTACGAGCAGTACTTC. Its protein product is CASSIEPSGQGNSYEQYF.

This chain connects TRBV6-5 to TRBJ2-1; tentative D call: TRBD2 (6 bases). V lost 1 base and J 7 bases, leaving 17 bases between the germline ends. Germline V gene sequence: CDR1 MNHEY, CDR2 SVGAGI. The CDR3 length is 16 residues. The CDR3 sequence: CASSYLTSGSRNEQFF. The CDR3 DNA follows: TGTGCCAGCAGTTACTTGACGAGCGGGTCTAGGAATGAGCAGTTCTTC.

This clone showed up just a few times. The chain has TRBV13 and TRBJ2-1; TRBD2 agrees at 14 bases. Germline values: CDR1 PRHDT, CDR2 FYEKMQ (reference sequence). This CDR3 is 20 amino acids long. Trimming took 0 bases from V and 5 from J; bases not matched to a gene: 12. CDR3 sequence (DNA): TGTGCCAGCAGCTTAGGACCATCGGGACTAGCGGGAGCCCCCAACAATGAGCAGTTCTTC. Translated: CASSLGPSGLAGAPNNEQFF.

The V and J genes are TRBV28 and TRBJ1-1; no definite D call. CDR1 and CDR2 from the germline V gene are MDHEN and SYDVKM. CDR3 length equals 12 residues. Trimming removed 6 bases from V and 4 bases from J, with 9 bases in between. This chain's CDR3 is CASSQASTEAFF. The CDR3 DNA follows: TGTGCCAGCAGCCAAGCGAGCACTGAAGCTTTCTTT.